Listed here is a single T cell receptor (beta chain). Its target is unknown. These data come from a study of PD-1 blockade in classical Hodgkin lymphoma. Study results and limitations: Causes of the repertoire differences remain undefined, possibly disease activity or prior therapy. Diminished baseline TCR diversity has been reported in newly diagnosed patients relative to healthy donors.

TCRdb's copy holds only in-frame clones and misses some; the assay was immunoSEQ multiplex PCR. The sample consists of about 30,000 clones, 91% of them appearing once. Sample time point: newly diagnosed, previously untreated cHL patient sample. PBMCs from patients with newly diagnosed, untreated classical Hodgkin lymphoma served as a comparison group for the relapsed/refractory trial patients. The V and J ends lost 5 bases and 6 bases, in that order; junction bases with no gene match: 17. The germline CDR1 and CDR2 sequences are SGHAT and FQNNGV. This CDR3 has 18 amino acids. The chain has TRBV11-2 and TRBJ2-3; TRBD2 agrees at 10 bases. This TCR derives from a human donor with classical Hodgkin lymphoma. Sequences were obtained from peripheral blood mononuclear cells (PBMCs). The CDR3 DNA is TGTGCCAGCAGCCCCACCTCTAGCGGGAGTTATTCAGGGGATACGCAGTATTTT. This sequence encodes CASSPTSSGSYSGDTQYF.